The clone carrying this T cell receptor beta chain has just one count. These data belong to a study of OX40 agonist ivuxolimab in advanced cancers. Germline V gene sequence: CDR1 LNHDA, CDR2 SQIVND (reference sequence). V lost 2 bases, J lost 5 bases, and 16 bases lay in between. CDR3 length: 15 amino acids. Profiled with immunoSEQ multiplex PCR; TCRdb holds only in-frame clones, not every one. The sample contains 65,000 to 95,000 clones, roughly 90% of which appear only once. This sequence joins TRBV19 and TRBJ2-7, with D unclear. This clonotype was sampled from an adult with an advanced solid tumor such as melanoma, head and neck, liver or kidney cancer. The source was CD4+ or CD8+ T cells sorted from blood, collected in a trial of the OX40 agonist ivuxolimab. The CDR3 nucleotides read TGTGCCAGTAGTATAATTCCAAGCGATCTAAACGAGCAGTACTTC. Protein sequence: CASSIIPSDLNEQYF.